The T cell receptor beta chain described here comes from a study of response to subunit inactivated influenza vaccine. As regards this clonotype: Its antigen is undetermined.

TCRdb itself ran the RT-PCR reads through MiXCR, one entry per CDR3 protein. The sample lists some 600,000 distinct CDR3 sequences, less than 15% occurring once. The germline V gene encodes CDR1 LGHDT and CDR2 YNNKEL (reference sequence). This CDR3 spans 14 amino acids. V gave up 1 base and J gave up 9 bases; unmatched junction bases: 8. Study results and caveats: Seasonal influenza vaccination, on each occasion, was suggested by the authors to recruit few new T cells.

V and J are TRBV3-1 and TRBJ2-7; 8 bases agree with TRBD1. The sequencing here drew on PBMCs from blood, taken 14 to 15 days before vaccination. The receptor was isolated from a man aged 45-65 years who received an inactivated influenza vaccine. Here the CDR3 reads CASSQGQGAVGQYF. The CDR3 nucleotides are TGTGCCAGCAGCCAAGGGCAGGGGGCGGTCGGGCAGTACTTC.